The 25 T cell receptor beta chains presented below share a single source sample, sequenced in a study of cytomegalovirus exposure and HLA in healthy donors. Primers for the PCR totalled 60 Vbeta and 13 Jbeta. Sequencing was performed with immunoSEQ multiplex PCR; in TCRdb, only in-frame clones are kept and a portion is missing. The sample yields about 140,000 clones, around 80% seen once. Sequencing input: PBMCs. These TCRs come from a female donor in good health and CMV-seronegative.

This clone was seen a handful of times. The chain has TRBV15 and TRBJ2-1; 9 bases align to TRBD2. J gave up 4 bases and V 1 base, and 8 bases lay outside the gene matches. The CDR3 runs 17 residues. Per germline, CDR1 LNHNV and CDR2 YYDKDF (reference sequence). This chain's CDR3 is CATSRAAGGRTYNEQFF. CDR3 sequence (DNA): TGTGCCACCAGCAGAGCAGCGGGGGGTCGAACTTACAATGAGCAGTTCTTC.

The sample holds a few counts of this clone. This sequence joins TRBV15 and TRBJ1-1; a weak D match, TRBD1 (5 bases). The CDR3 has 14 amino acids. Germline V lookup: CDR1 LNHNV, CDR2 YYDKDF (reference sequence). Deletions cut 2 bases from V and 5 bases from J, with 12 bases between. The CDR3 is CATSRTKTETEAFF. In DNA form, the CDR3 reads TGTGCCACCAGCAGAACCAAGACAGAAACTGAAGCTTTCTTT.

The rearrangement links TRBV14 to TRBJ2-2; D uncertain. Trimming removed 4 bases from V and 6 bases from J, with 9 bases in between. From germline, CDR1 is SGHDN and CDR2 FVKESK. The CDR3 runs to 13 residues. CDR3 loop: CASSPRVAGELFF. The CDR3 DNA is TGTGCCAGCAGCCCTCGGGTAGCCGGGGAGCTGTTTTTT.

The rearrangement links TRBV28 to TRBJ1-2; 7 nucleotides match TRBD1. V was pared by 4 bases and J by 3 bases, with 8 bases of the junction left unmatched. The CDR3 totals 15 residues. The germline gives CDR1 MDHEN, CDR2 SYDVKM. The DNA of the CDR3 is TGTGCCAGCAGTTGGACAGGTGGCCAGCACTATGGCTACACCTTC. Its translation: CASSWTGGQHYGYTF.

The rearrangement uses TRBV27 and TRBJ2-5, with D uncertain. The end of the DNA is better explained by TRBJ2-7, so the J call may be wrong. Germline CDR1 and CDR2: MNHEY and SMNVEV (reference sequence). This CDR3 is built from 10 residues. The CDR3 reads CASSLNEQYF. The CDR3 DNA reads TGTGCCAGCAGTTTAAACGAGCAGTACTTC.

A remark on this clone: A junction end diverges from the germline sequence, so it may reflect a read error. The chain carries TRBV28 and TRBJ2-1, with a tentative D call TRBD2 (6 bases). The CDR3 is 14 residues long. CDR1 is MDHEN and CDR2 is SYDVKM in the germline V gene. CDR3 loop: CACSFGSSYNEQFF. The DNA for the CDR3 is TGTGCCTGCAGTTTCGGGAGCTCCTACAATGAGCAGTTCTTC.

The chain has TRBV7-9 and TRBJ2-3; TRBD1 might be the D (6 bases). V dropped 3 bases and J dropped 4 bases, with 26 bases sitting between them. Germline lookup yields CDR1 SEHNR and CDR2 FQNEAQ (reference sequence). The CDR3 is 19 amino acids. Here the CDR3 DNA reads TGTGCCAGCAGCTTTTTCTCGACAGGCCCTACGGGTAGAGCAGATACGCAGTATTTT. As protein: CASSFFSTGPTGRADTQYF.

The chain links TRBV27 to TRBJ2-2; TRBD2 aligns across 10 bases. Germline V gives CDR1 MNHEY, CDR2 SMNVEV (reference sequence). CDR3 length: 16 residues. J lost 1 base, V lost 5 bases, and 4 bases had no gene match. The CDR3 spells CASSLRTSGNTGELFF. Here the CDR3 DNA reads TGTGCCAGCAGTCTACGGACTAGCGGGAACACCGGGGAGCTGTTTTTT.

The genes are TRBV7-9 and TRBJ1-1; D is undetermined. This CDR3 is 15 amino acids long. Between the trimmed V and J ends, which lost 5 bases and 0 bases, there was a span of 13 bases. Germline CDR1 SEHNR, CDR2 FQNEAQ (reference sequence). This chain's CDR3 is CASSRWTGMNTEAFF. Here the CDR3 DNA reads TGTGCCAGCAGCCGATGGACGGGGATGAACACTGAAGCTTTCTTT.

The V call is TRBV28, the J call TRBJ2-7; the match to TRBD2 covers 7 bases. The CDR3 is 15 amino acids. CDR1 is MDHEN, CDR2 SYDVKM, per germline. V was pared by 4 bases and J by 3 bases, with 9 bases of the junction left unmatched. CDR3 DNA sequence: TGTGCCAGCAGTTCTGGGGGGGTTGATTACTACGAGCAGTACTTC. Residues: CASSSGGVDYYEQYF.

This chain joins TRBV28 and TRBJ1-6, with D perhaps TRBD1 (6 bases). CDR3 length equals 19 residues. V shed 3 bases and J shed 0 bases, with 18 bases lying between them. In germline, CDR1 is MDHEN, CDR2 SYDVKM. The CDR3 sequence: CASSFPQPGVDSYNSPLHF. The DNA of the CDR3 is TGTGCCAGCAGTTTTCCACAGCCAGGGGTTGACTCCTATAATTCACCCCTCCACTTT.

This clone has a handful of counts. The chain has TRBV5-1 and TRBJ1-2; TRBD1 matches at 7 bases. The trim removed 4 bases at V and 2 bases at J, leaving 8 bases unmatched. The germline CDR1 and CDR2 sequences are SGHRS and YFSETQ. The CDR3 is 15 amino acids. The CDR3 nucleotides read TGCGCCAGCAGCCCGGGGGACAGCGAGAACTATGGCTACACCTTC. It translates to CASSPGDSENYGYTF.

This chain uses TRBV10-1 with TRBJ2-3, with TRBD1 identical over 8 bases. V lost 6 bases to trimming and J lost 1 base; unmatched junction nucleotides: 6. CDR1 is WNHNN and CDR2 is SYGVQD in the germline V gene (reference sequence). This CDR3 is built from 15 residues. As DNA, the CDR3 is TGCGCCAGCAGGCGGGGACAGGCTGGCACAGATACGCAGTATTTT. This encodes CASRRGQAGTDTQYF.

The V gene is TRBV14, the J gene TRBJ2-1, with no clear D. CDR1 and CDR2 from the germline V gene are SGHDN and FVKESK. V was trimmed by 3 bases and J by 0 bases, leaving 6 bases between them. The length of the CDR3 is 14 residues. This CDR3 reads CASSHSVSYNEQFF. The CDR3 DNA reads TGTGCCAGCAGCCACAGCGTCTCCTACAATGAGCAGTTCTTC.

CDR3 DNA sequence: TGTGCCAGCAGCGCCGCACAGAGTGCGCGATCACCCCTCCACTTT. Its protein product is CASSAAQSARSPLHF. The chain links TRBV7-8 to TRBJ1-6, with D hard to call. The germline V gene encodes CDR1 SGHVS and CDR2 FQNEAQ. The CDR3 is 15 amino acids. V shed 5 bases and J shed 10 bases, with 18 bases lying between them.

This clone was seen a few times. CDR3 DNA: TGTGCCAGCAGTCGCGACGGTAAGGAGACTGAAGCTTTCTTT. It yields the protein CASSRDGKETEAFF. The V and J genes are TRBV6-6 and TRBJ1-1, with D uncertain. Trimming took 5 bases from V and 5 from J, leaving 15 bases between them. The CDR3 is 14 residues long. CDR1 is MNHNY and CDR2 is SVGAGI in the germline V gene (reference sequence).

There are a few counts of this clone. The chain couples TRBV6-1 to TRBJ2-7; D perhaps matches TRBD2 (5 bases). This CDR3 has 14 amino acids. Trimming took off 6 bases at V and 1 base at J, with 13 bases between the two ends. Germline assignment: CDR1 MNHNS and CDR2 SASEGT. Here the CDR3 reads CASSKESGSYEQYF. The DNA of the CDR3 is TGTGCCAGCAGCAAGGAGTCGGGGTCCTACGAGCAGTACTTC.

This chain joins TRBV6-5 and TRBJ1-3, with no clear D. Trimming cost V 2 bases and J 4 bases, with 6 bases left between them. The CDR3 runs 13 residues. CDR1 is MNHEY, CDR2 SVGAGI, per germline. The DNA of the CDR3 is TGTGCCAGCAGTTACACGAGGGGAAACACCATATATTTT. It translates to CASSYTRGNTIYF.

The chain is built from TRBV4-3 and TRBJ1-5; 12 bases match TRBD1. Germline values: CDR1 LGHNA, CDR2 YSLEER. The CDR3 consists of 15 residues. With V trimmed by 4 bases and J by 5 bases, 3 bases remained unmatched. The CDR3, as DNA: TGCGCCAGCAGCCCGGGACAGGGGGCTGATCAGCCCCAGCATTTT. As protein: CASSPGQGADQPQHF.

This clone appeared once. The chain couples TRBV2 to TRBJ2-1, with D uncertain. V lost 2 bases and J 0 bases, leaving 11 bases between the germline ends. The CDR3 contains 16 residues. Germline CDR1 and CDR2: SNHLY and FYNNEI. The DNA for the CDR3 is TGTGCCAGCAGTGAAAGGCCCTGGAGCTCCTACAATGAGCAGTTCTTC. Translated: CASSERPWSSYNEQFF.

The genes are TRBV20-1 and TRBJ1-1; D remains ambiguous. The CDR3 length is 10 residues. The V end was cut by 4 bases, the J end by 9 bases, with 9 bases between. Germline CDR1 and CDR2: DFQATT and SNEGSKA (reference sequence). The CDR3 loop reads CSAIEYKAFF. The CDR3 DNA sequence: TGCAGTGCTATCGAATACAAAGCTTTCTTT.

The chain recombines TRBV5-1 with TRBJ2-5, with 10 bases that match TRBD1. Per germline, CDR1 SGHRS and CDR2 YFSETQ. V was clipped by 4 bases and J by 2 bases; unmatched bases: 2. This CDR3 is built from 14 residues. DNA of the CDR3: TGCGCCAGCAGCCTGGGACAGGGGCAAGAGACCCAGTACTTC. Translated, it gives CASSLGQGQETQYF.

The rearrangement links TRBV21-1 to TRBJ2-7; no check of the table's D call, TRBD2, against the DNA was made. TRBV21-1 is described as a pseudogene. The CDR3 is made up of 14 amino acids. The CDR3 here is CASSKGGGRYEQYF. In DNA form, the CDR3 reads TGTGCCAGCAGCAAAGGGGGGGGGCGGTACGAGCAGTACTTC.

The V and J genes are TRBV27 and TRBJ1-1, with D possibly matching TRBD1 (6 bases). Germline lookup yields CDR1 MNHEY and CDR2 SMNVEV (reference sequence). Between the trimmed V and J ends, which lost 0 bases and 1 base, there was a span of 12 bases. This CDR3 has 16 amino acids. CDR3 sequence (DNA): TGTGCCAGCAGTTTATCCCGACAGGCGTCGAACACTGAAGCTTTCTTT. Its translation: CASSLSRQASNTEAFF.

V gene TRBV7-2 combines with J gene TRBJ2-7; D is perhaps TRBD1 (6 bases). Per the germline V gene, CDR1 is SGHTA and CDR2 is FQGNSA. Trimming took 1 base from V and 2 from J, leaving 9 bases between them. This CDR3 is 14 amino acids long. The CDR3 sequence: CASSLVQGPYEQYF. In DNA, the CDR3 is TGTGCCAGCAGCTTAGTTCAGGGGCCCTACGAGCAGTACTTC.